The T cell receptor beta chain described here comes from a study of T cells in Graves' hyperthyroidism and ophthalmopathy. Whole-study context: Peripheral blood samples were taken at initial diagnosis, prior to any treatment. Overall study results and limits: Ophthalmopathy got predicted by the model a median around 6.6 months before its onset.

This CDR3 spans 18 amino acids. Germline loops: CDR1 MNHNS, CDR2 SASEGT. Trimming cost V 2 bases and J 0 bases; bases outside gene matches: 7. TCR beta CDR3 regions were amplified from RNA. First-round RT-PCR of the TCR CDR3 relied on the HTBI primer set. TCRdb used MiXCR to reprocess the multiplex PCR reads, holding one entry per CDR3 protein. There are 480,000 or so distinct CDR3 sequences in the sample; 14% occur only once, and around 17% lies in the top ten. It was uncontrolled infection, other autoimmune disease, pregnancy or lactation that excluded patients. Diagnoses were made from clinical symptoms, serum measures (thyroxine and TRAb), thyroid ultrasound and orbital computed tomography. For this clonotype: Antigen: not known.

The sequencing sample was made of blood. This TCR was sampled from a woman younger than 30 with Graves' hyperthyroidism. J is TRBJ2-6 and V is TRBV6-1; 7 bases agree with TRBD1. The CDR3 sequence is CASSERRTGSSGANVLTF. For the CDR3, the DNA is TGTGCCAGCAGTGAACGGCGGACAGGTTCCTCTGGGGCCAACGTCCTGACTTTC.